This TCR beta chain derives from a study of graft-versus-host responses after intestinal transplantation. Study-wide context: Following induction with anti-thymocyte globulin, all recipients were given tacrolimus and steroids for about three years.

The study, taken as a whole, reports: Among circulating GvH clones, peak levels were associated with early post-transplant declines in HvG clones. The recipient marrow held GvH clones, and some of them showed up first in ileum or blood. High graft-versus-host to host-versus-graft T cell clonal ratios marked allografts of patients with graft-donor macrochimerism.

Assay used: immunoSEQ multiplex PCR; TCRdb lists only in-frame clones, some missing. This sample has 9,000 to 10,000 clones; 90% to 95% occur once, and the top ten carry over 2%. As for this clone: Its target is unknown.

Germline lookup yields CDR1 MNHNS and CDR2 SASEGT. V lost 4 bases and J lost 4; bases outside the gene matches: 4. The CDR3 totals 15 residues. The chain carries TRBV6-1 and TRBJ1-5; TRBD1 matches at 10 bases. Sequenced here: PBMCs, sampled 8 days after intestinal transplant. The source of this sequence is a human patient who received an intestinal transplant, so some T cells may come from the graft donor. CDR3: CASSGQDRGNQPQHF. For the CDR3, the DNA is TGTGCCAGCAGTGGCCAGGACAGGGGGAATCAGCCCCAGCATTTT.